Sequencing of this T cell receptor (beta chain) was carried out in a study of blood T cells in healthy people across ages. It was with a sample-barcoded 5' primer and a J-beta primer mix that a second PCR of about 6 to 12 cycles was run. TCRdb reprocessed the 5' RACE reads with MiXCR, giving one entry per CDR3 protein. The sample shows 800,000 to 900,000 distinct CDR3 sequences, 62% of them seen only once. Regarding this clonotype: The target antigen is unknown.

Study-wide results and limits: Lack of knowledge of donor CMV status possibly confounded expanded clonotype changes.

The CDR3 runs to 16 residues. Trimming shortened V by 5 bases and J by 0 bases, and 14 bases separated the two germline ends. Germline-derived CDR1 and CDR2 are SGHNT and YENEEA. This chain joins TRBV11-3 and TRBJ2-1; maybe TRBD2 (5 bases). The sequenced material came from blood. This receptor was taken from a man aged 25 to 40 in good health. This chain's CDR3 is CASSTWTGSSYNEQFF. CDR3 nucleotide sequence: TGTGCCAGCAGCACCTGGACGGGAAGCTCCTACAATGAGCAGTTCTTC.